This T cell receptor (beta chain) came from a study of CD8+ T cells in alopecia areata. Study-level background: Treated patients were dosed with oral tofacitinib, taking 5 to 10 mg twice daily. Severity was scored as percentage of affected scalp area in treated patients. Study conclusions and caveats: Tofacitinib significantly reduced both scalp clonality and expanded CD8+ clones among the top 100.

This sample's treatment: oral pan-JAK inhibitor, 5-10 mg twice daily. Trimming cost V 0 bases and J 2 bases; bases outside gene matches: 15. The length of the CDR3 is 19 residues. From germline, CDR1 is LGHNA and CDR2 YSLEER. The sequencing template was cDNA reverse transcribed from extracted RNA. Using immunoSEQ multiplex PCR, the repertoire was profiled, and TCRdb retains in-frame clones only, with some absent. The sample carries fewer than 110,000 clones, 84% recorded once. Note on this clone: What it recognizes is unknown.

This receptor was taken from a human donor with alopecia areata. The input for sequencing was CD8+ T cells sorted from blood, taken at week 24, from a patient treated with tofacitinib. The rearrangement links TRBV4-3 to TRBJ1-2; 7 bases fit TRBD1. The CDR3 is CASSQEQIYRGSQNYGYTF. The CDR3 DNA is TGCGCCAGCAGCCAAGAGCAGATTTACAGGGGCTCGCAGAACTATGGCTACACCTTC.